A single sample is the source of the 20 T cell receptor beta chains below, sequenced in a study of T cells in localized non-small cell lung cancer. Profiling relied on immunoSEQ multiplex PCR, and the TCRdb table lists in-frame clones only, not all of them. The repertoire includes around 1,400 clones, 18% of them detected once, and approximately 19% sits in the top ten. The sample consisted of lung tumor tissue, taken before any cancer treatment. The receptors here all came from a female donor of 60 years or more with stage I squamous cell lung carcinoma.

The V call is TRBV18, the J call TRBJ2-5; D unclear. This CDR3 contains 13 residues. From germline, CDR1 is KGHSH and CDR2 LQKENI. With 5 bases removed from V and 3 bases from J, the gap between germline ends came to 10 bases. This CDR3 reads CASSSNSEETQYF. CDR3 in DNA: TGTGCCAGCTCATCAAACTCCGAAGAGACCCAGTACTTC.

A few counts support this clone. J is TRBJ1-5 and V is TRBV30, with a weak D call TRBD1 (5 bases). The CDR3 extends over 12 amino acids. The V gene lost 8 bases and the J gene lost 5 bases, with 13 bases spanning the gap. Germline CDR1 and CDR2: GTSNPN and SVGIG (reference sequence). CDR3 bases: TGTGCCGCCTGGGACGGGGATCAGCCCCAGCATTTT. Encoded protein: CAAWDGDQPQHF.

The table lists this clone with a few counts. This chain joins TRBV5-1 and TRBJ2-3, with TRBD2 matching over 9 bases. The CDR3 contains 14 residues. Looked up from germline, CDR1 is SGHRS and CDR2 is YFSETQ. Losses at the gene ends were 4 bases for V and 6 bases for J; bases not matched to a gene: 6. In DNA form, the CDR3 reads TGCGCCAGCAGCGTAGCGGGAGTAGCGGATACGCAGTATTTT. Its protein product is CASSVAGVADTQYF.

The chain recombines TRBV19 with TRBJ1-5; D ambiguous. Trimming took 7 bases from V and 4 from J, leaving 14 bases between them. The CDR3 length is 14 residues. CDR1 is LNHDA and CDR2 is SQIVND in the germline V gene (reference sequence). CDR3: CASNNWRRNQPQHF. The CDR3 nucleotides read TGTGCCAGTAATAACTGGAGGCGAAATCAGCCCCAGCATTTT.

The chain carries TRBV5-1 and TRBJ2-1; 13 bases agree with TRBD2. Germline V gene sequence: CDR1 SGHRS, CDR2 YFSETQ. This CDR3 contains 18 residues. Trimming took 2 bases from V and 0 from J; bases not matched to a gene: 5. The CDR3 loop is CASSFGTSGASSYNEQFF. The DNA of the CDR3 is TGCGCCAGCAGCTTTGGGACTAGCGGGGCGAGCTCCTACAATGAGCAGTTCTTC.

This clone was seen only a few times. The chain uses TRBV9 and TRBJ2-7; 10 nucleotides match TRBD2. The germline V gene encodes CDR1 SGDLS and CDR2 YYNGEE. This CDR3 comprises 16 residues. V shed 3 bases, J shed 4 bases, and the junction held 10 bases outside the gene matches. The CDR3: CASSDALAGNSYEQYF. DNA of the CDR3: TGTGCCAGCAGCGACGCACTAGCGGGAAACAGTTACGAGCAGTACTTC.

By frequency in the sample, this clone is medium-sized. The chain's CDR3 is CAISEATGGANYGYTF. The CDR3 region has the DNA TGTGCCATCAGTGAGGCCACAGGGGGCGCGAACTATGGCTACACCTTC. This sequence joins TRBV10-3 and TRBJ1-2; 9 positions agree with TRBD1. This CDR3 has 16 residues. J gave up 2 bases and V 2 bases, and 6 bases lay outside the gene matches. Germline V lookup: CDR1 ENHRY, CDR2 SYGVKD.

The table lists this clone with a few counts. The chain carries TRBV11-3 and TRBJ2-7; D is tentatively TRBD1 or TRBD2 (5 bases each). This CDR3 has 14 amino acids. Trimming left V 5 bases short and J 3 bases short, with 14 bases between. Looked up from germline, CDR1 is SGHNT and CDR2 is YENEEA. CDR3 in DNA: TGTGCCAGCAGCCCCGGGACCAACCTCTACGAGCAGTACTTC. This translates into CASSPGTNLYEQYF.

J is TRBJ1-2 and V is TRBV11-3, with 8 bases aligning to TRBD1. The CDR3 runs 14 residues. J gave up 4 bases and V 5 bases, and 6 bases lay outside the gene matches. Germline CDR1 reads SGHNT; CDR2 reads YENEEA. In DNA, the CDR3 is TGTGCCAGCAGCCCGCAGGGGGCGGGCTATGGCTACACCTTC. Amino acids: CASSPQGAGYGYTF.

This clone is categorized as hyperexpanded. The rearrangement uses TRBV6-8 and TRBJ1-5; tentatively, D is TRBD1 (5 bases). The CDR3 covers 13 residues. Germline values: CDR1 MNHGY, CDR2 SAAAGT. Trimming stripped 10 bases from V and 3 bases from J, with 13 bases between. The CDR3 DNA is TGTGCCACGAAGGGACGGCACAATCAGCCCCAGCATTTT. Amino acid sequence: CATKGRHNQPQHF.

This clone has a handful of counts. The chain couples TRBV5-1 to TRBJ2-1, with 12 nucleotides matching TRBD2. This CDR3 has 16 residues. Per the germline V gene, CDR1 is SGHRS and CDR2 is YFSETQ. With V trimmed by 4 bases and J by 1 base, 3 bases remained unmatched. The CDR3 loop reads CASSLGLAGSYNEQFF. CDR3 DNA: TGCGCCAGCAGCCTGGGACTAGCGGGTTCCTACAATGAGCAGTTCTTC.

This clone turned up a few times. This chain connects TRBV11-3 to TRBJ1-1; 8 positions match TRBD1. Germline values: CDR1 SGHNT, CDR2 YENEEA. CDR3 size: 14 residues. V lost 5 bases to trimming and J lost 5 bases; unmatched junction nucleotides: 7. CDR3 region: CASSLQGARTEAFF. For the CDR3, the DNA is TGTGCCAGCAGCCTGCAGGGGGCTCGGACTGAAGCTTTCTTT.

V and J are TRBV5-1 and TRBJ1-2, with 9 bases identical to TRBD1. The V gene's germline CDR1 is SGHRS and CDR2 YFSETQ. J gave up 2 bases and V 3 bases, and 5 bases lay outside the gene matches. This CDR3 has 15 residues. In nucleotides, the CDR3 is TGCGCCAGCAGCTCGACAGGGGGGCCGAACTATGGCTACACCTTC. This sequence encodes CASSSTGGPNYGYTF.

Here the CDR3 reads CASSPGGFYGYTF. In DNA, the CDR3 is TGTGCCAGCAGCCCAGGAGGCTTTTATGGCTACACCTTC. The chain carries TRBV7-2 and TRBJ1-2; D not resolved. Trimming left V 5 bases short and J 5 bases short, with 12 bases between. Germline V lookup: CDR1 SGHTA, CDR2 FQGNSA. CDR3 length: 13 amino acids.

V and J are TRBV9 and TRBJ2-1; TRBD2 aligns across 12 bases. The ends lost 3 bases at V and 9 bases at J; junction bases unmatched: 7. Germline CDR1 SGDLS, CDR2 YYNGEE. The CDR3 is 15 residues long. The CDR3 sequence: CASSARLAGVTEQFF. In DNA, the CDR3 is TGTGCCAGCAGCGCCAGACTAGCGGGAGTAACTGAGCAGTTCTTC.

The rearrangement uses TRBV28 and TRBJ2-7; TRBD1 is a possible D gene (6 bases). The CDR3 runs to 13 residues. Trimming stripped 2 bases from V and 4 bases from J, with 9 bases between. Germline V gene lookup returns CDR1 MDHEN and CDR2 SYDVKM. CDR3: CASSLEQGYEQYF. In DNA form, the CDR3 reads TGTGCCAGCAGTTTAGAGCAGGGGTACGAGCAGTACTTC.

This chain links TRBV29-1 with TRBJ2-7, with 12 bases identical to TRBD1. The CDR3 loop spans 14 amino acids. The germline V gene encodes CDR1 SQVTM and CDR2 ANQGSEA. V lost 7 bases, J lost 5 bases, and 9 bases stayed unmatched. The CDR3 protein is CSAQGTGGRNEQYF. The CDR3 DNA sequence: TGCAGCGCTCAAGGGACAGGGGGCAGGAACGAGCAGTACTTC.

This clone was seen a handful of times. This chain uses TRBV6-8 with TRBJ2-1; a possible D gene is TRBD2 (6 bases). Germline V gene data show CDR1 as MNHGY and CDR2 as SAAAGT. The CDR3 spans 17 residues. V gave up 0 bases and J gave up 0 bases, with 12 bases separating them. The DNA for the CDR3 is TGTGCCAGCAGTTACTCTGTCTCGCGGGACTCCTACAATGAGCAGTTCTTC. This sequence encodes CASSYSVSRDSYNEQFF.

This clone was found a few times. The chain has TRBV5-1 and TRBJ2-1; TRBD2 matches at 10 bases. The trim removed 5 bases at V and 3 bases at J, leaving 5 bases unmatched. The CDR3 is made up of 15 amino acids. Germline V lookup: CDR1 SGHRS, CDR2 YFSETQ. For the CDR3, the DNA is TGCGCCAGCAGTTTCAGCGGGAGGGTCTACAATGAGCAGTTCTTC. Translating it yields CASSFSGRVYNEQFF.

Here the CDR3 DNA reads TGCGCCAGCAGCCAAGATCCGGTCGGAGCGGACATAGATACGCAGTATTTT. Translation: CASSQDPVGADIDTQYF. The rearrangement joins TRBV4-1 to TRBJ2-3, with D perhaps given as TRBD1 or TRBD2 (5 bases each). Trimming left V 0 bases short and J 5 bases short, with 18 bases between. This CDR3 is 17 amino acids long. Per germline, CDR1 MGHRA and CDR2 YSYEKL.